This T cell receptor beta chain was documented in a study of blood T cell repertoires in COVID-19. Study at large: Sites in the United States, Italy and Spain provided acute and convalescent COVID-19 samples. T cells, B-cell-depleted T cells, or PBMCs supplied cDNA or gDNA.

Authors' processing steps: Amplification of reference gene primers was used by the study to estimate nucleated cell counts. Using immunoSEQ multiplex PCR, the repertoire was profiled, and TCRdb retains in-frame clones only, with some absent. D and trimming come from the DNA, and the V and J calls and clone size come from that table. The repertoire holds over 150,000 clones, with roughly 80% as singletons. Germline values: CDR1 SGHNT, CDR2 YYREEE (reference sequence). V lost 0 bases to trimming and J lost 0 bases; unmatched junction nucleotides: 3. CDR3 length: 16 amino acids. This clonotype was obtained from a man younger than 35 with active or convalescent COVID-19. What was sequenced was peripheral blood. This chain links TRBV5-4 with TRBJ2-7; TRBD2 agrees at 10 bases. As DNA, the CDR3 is TGTGCCAGCAGCTTGGATCTAGCGGGAGTCTCCTACGAGCAGTACTTC. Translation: CASSLDLAGVSYEQYF.